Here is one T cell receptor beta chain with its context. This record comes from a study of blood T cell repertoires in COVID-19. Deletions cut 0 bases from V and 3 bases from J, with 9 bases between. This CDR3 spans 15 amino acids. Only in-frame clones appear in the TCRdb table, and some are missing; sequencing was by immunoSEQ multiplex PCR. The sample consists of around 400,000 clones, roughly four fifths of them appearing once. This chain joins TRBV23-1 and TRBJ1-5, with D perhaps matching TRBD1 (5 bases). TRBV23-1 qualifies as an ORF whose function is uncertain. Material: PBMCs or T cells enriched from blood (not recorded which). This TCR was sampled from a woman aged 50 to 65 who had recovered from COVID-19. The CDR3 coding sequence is TGCGCCAGCAGTCAATCCTCGGACACCAATCAGCCCCAGCATTTT. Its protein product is CASSQSSDTNQPQHF.